The 6 T cell receptor beta chains given below trace back to one sample, sequenced in a study of blood T cells in healthy people across ages. Alongside a J-beta primer mix, a sample-barcoded 5' primer served in a second PCR lasting roughly 6 to 12 cycles. TCRdb re-analysed the 5' RACE reads in MiXCR, keeping a single row per CDR3 protein. The table lists hundreds of thousands of distinct CDR3 sequences, nearly 60% of them singletons. Sequencing was carried out using blood. Receptor source: a man aged 25-45 years in good health.

This clonotype was seen a few times. The chain employs TRBV20-1 and TRBJ2-1, with D perhaps TRBD2 (5 bases). Germline V gives CDR1 DFQATT, CDR2 SNEGSKA (reference sequence). V was shortened by 6 bases and J by 7 bases, with 16 bases between the two germline ends. The CDR3 is 13 residues long. CDR3 nucleotide sequence: TGCAGTGCCCTCCCCGGGGTCAAGAATGAGCAGTTCTTC. Translation: CSALPGVKNEQFF.

A few counts support this clonotype. The J gene is TRBJ2-5, the V gene TRBV7-2, with 8 bases identical to TRBD2. The ends lost 7 bases at V and 5 bases at J; junction bases unmatched: 12. The length of the CDR3 is 15 residues. The germline V gene encodes CDR1 SGHTA and CDR2 FQGNSA. CDR3 region: CASNELAGSVETQYF. The CDR3 coding sequence is TGTGCCAGCAACGAGTTAGCGGGATCTGTGGAGACCCAGTACTTC.

The chain has TRBV12-3 or TRBV12-4 and TRBJ2-1; D is perhaps TRBD2 (7 bases). The CDR3 has 16 amino acids. Deletions cut 7 bases from V and 10 bases from J, with 26 bases between. The CDR3 DNA follows: TGTGCCAGCACCCCGGGGGGCCAACGAAATGCTGACGAGCAGTTCTTC. As protein: CASTPGGQRNADEQFF.

This clonotype was recorded a few times. This chain connects TRBV3-1 to TRBJ2-3; 9 bases match TRBD2. The CDR3 consists of 15 residues. V was pared by 3 bases and J by 1 base, with 2 bases of the junction left unmatched. Germline-derived CDR1 and CDR2 are LGHDT and YNNKEL (reference sequence). The CDR3 spells CASSQIAGGTDTQYF. The CDR3 DNA reads TGTGCCAGCAGCCAGATAGCGGGGGGCACAGATACGCAGTATTTT.

The chain couples TRBV6-6 to TRBJ1-1, with a weak D call TRBD1 (6 bases). V shed 6 bases and J shed 11 bases, with 19 bases lying between them. Germline lookup yields CDR1 MNHNY and CDR2 SVGAGI (reference sequence). CDR3 length equals 13 residues. CDR3 amino acids: CASSSWTDRNAFF. The CDR3 nucleotides are TGTGCCAGCAGCTCCTGGACGGACAGAAACGCTTTCTTT.

The chain carries TRBV21-1 and TRBJ1-5; no DNA check was done on the table's D call, TRBD1. TRBV21-1 represents a pseudogene. This CDR3 spans 18 amino acids. The chain's CDR3 is CASSAQMPDRASNQPQHF. CDR3 DNA: TGTGCCAGCAGCGCCCAGATGCCCGACAGGGCTAGCAATCAGCCCCAGCATTTT.